The TCR beta chain under discussion was sequenced for a study of cytomegalovirus exposure and HLA in healthy donors (dated by TCRdb to about 2017). Context from the whole study: In an earlier analysis of fewer than 750 of the donors, around 290 Gb of sequence data and 100 million or so unique TCR beta sequences from roughly 180 million T cells were reported. An early release that covered approximately 600 HLA-typed donors contained around 330 gigabases of sequencing data and 80 million or so unique TCR sequences. Of the 300 to 450 genotyped donors, about 80% fell in the genetic ancestry cluster associated with self-reported Caucasian donors. The study aimed to test whether signatures of past pathogen exposure could be identified by cataloging public T cell receptors. The study profiled the T cell repertoires of fewer than 850 subjects by immunosequencing and related them to cytomegalovirus serostatus. Besides the first cohort of roughly 660 subjects, a separate validation cohort made up of 120 or so different subjects was used. To predict cytomegalovirus infection status, the study combined high-throughput TCR immunosequencing, statistical association of individual TCRs with disease status, and machine learning. A later analysis re-analyzed previously published TCR beta repertoires from hundreds of donors and added high-resolution HLA genotyping to study TCR occurrence patterns. In the later analysis, no new phenotypic data were used to find candidate immune exposures; instead, reliance was placed on TCR beta sequences and their occurrence across donors. In an earlier analysis of 500 to 650 of the donors, high-throughput TCR beta sequencing was used to judge whether each TCR beta V gene segment behaved as functional or pseudogenic. Donor age, sex, ethnicity and CMV serostatus were compiled together with the repertoire data. A later genetic analysis used genome-wide SNP genotypes for about 60% of the roughly 670 donors, treating that subset as a discovery cohort. All discovery cohort repertoires had been generated on a single sequencing platform. Both class I and class II loci were covered by HLA typing, at four-digit resolution. Typing coverage differed by locus: A, B, C, DRB1 and DQB1 were typed in about 620-630 donors, DQA1 in 522, DPA1 in approximately 600, and DPB1 in 472. Because of strong linkage in the cohort, a handful of DR-DQ haplotypes were treated as single units for association and clustering. Among roughly 400 genotyped donors of the cohort, an average of 235,054 unique TCR beta nucleotide sequences were sequenced per donor, roughly 20% of them non-productive.

The cohort was made up of about 670 healthy bone marrow donors. At the time of sampling, all cohort members were nominally healthy, though unrecorded immune exposures were likely present. The donor was CMV seropositive and belonged to the group of 250 to 350 seropositive cohort members. Every donor gave a peripheral blood sample, and the peripheral blood mononuclear cells from that sample were used for TCR beta sequencing. The Qiagen DNeasy Blood Extraction Kit was used to extract genomic DNA from the blood cell samples. Beyond this particular receptor, the publication reports: The classifier was reported to diagnose cytomegalovirus status with high specificity and sensitivity in both the original and validation cohorts. According to a later analysis, most CMV-associated TCR beta chains appeared to be HLA-restricted, and the HLA associations seemed to be driven largely by CMV exposure. A further reported finding was that TCR beta sequences accurately predicted the HLA-A and HLA-B alleles for most subjects in the first cohort. The only immune exposure information available for the cohort was CMV serostatus. When HLA alleles, especially DR and DQ, strongly co-occurred, TCR associations were difficult to assign to individual alleles. The authors suggested that the approach could potentially be generalized to other disease states and immunological phenotypes. Because some donors lacked HLA typing at each locus, the association tests relied only on the typed subset. Compared with the approximately 670-donor mean, donors in an Asian-associated ancestry cluster had fewer N-insertions in productive TCRs, according to a later genetic analysis. An association between a missense DCLRE1C variant and V-gene and J-gene trimming of TCR beta chains was found in a later genetic analysis and replicated in an independent cohort. The cohort was sequenced for TCR beta chains only, and without alpha or paired-chain data the features that could be detected were limited. A cluster of highly shared sequence variants was judged likely to be a technical artifact of the sequencing pipeline. The study listed 150 to 200 TCR beta chains as associated with cytomegalovirus. An earlier analysis of approximately 530 of the donors showed that most TCR beta V segments appeared in productive rearrangements either about 90% or about 30% of the time, which broadly matched IMGT annotations. In vitro tests confirmed that a few of the cytomegalovirus-associated TCR beta chains recognize cytomegalovirus antigens. Linkage disequilibrium might explain the correlated functional status among segregating V segments, but an unknown experimental factor could not be excluded. A later analysis reported that several top co-occurrence clusters appeared linked to parvovirus B19, influenza, CMV and Epstein-Barr virus. Roughly uniform sequencing depth across donors was assumed in presence/absence analyses, although this assumption may not hold. In a later analysis, TCR association rates were found to vary across HLA loci, with the most associated TCRs seen for DRB1 alleles and the fewest for HLA-C alleles. The 87-base-pair reads could not distinguish some IMGT-functional V segments, including TRBV6-2 and TRBV6-3, so those segments were excluded. In a later analysis, HLA-associated TCR beta chains showed more clonal expansion and lower generation probabilities than non-associated chains that were equally common. Because counts were too low, roughly 16 rarely observed V segments, including chromosome 9 orphons, were excluded from the earlier analysis of under 650 of the donors. In a later analysis, 15,000 to 20,000 TCR beta sequences were associated with specific HLA alleles at a false discovery rate of 0.05. Most TCR sequences were observed very rarely across donors, whereas some public TCRs were present in many individuals.

Spanning cysteine to phenylalanine, the CDR3 consists of 13 amino acids. Only CDR3 DNA remains: 39 bases, in frame from the first base. V was cut back by 0 bases and J by 8 bases, leaving a gap of 6 bases between them. The germline V gene sets CDR1 to SGHRS and CDR2 to YFSETQ. Library preparation employed the immunoSEQ multiplex PCR assay. For the multiplex PCR, a mixture combining 60 forward primers for TCR Vbeta segments and 13 reverse primers for TCR Jbeta segments was used. A multiplex PCR assay on genomic DNA amplified the CDR3 region of rearranged TCR beta genes. The amplified TCR beta libraries were sequenced on the Illumina HiSeq System as 87-base-pair reads. The study's processing was this. Across the roughly 600 repertoires, a later analysis counted some 80 million unique TCR beta chains, roughly 11 million of which were shared by at least two donors. Raw reads were error-corrected and collapsed into unique sequences with a nearest-neighbor algorithm that merged closely related sequences to remove PCR and sequencing errors. CDR3 sequences were aligned to IMGT reference sequences to assign V, D and J gene segments. Each retained sequence needed at least a six-nucleotide match to both a V gene segment and a J gene segment. Rearrangements were called productive when the CDR3 lacked stop codons and stayed in frame with V and J; all others were non-productive. Following IMGT convention, CDR3 was defined as the stretch from the second conserved V-encoded cysteine to the conserved J-encoded phenylalanine. In an earlier analysis of just under 600 of the donors, sequences lacking an unambiguous match to a single V gene segment were excluded. An earlier analysis of under 750 of the donors called V segments functional above 56.7% productive rearrangements and segregating when the between-donor standard deviation exceeded 5%. A statistical classification framework was developed to diagnose cytomegalovirus status using the catalog of TCR beta chain sequences. A later analysis assigned V and J genes by comparing TCR nucleotide sequences with IMGT/GENE-DB human TR gene sequences. The TCRdist pipeline was used in a later analysis to assign CDR3 sequences and most-parsimonious VDJ recombination scenarios. In a later analysis, each TCR beta chain was defined by its CDR3 amino acid sequence together with its V-gene family, and reads without a unique V-gene family were excluded. In a later analysis, 450 to 600 highly shared, low-generation-probability nucleotide sequences were removed to address suspected cross-contamination and a sequencing artifact. For each public chain, a later analysis derived a clonal expansion index from normalized ranks of inferred template counts within each repertoire. In a later analysis, generation probabilities were computed with a VDJ recombination model fitted to out-of-frame rearrangements, and the resulting probabilities were checked against IGoR. In a later analysis, TCR-TCR, TCR-HLA and TCR-CMV co-occurrence was scored with hypergeometric tests, and a repertoire-size bias correction was applied to TCR pairs. To estimate false discovery rates, a later analysis permuted the HLA or CMV assignments 20 times. In a later analysis, co-occurring TCRs were grouped using DBSCAN, and TCRdist sequence similarity was added for clustering within HLA-allele-positive subsets. For co-occurrence clustering, repertoires with fewer than 30,000 or more than 120,000 public chains were excluded, along with roughly 5 repertoires with anomalous nucleotide sharing. The immuneACCESS repertoire file appears here via TCRdb, limited to in-frame rearrangements. These files lack a portion of the clones; in checked studies, under half of the deficit traces to unresolved V genes, and the cause of the others is not known. V and J calls plus clone size are reproduced from that table; the DNA served to infer D and trimming. The sample includes around 50,000 clones, with around 82% observed a single time. The ten largest make up around 8.1% of the sample.

As to this clone: Its cognate antigen has yet to be identified. Within one base of it there is no much larger clone, and no base qualities were kept.

The origin of this receptor is a man aged 30 to 39 in good health and CMV-seropositive. The rearranged chain carries TRBV5-1 and TRBJ1-6; no D gene is confidently identified. Input material: PBMCs. In nucleotides, the sequence is TGCGCCAGCAGCTTGGTAAATGATTCACCCCTCCACTTT. It is translated as CASSLVNDSPLHF. Full variable domain (CDR3 extended with the reference TRBV5-1 and TRBJ1-6 proteins): KAGVTQTPRYLIKTRGQQVTLSCSPISGHRSVSWYQQTPGQGLQFLFEYFSETQRNKGNFPGRFSGRQFSNSRSEMNVSTLELGDSALYLCASSLVNDSPLHFGNGTRLTVT.